The present T cell receptor (beta chain) was sequenced within a study of identical twins. General study findings and limits: Twin sharing of out-of-frame TCR alpha was underestimated by models in monozygotic pairs. Low generation-probability sequences were in excess among twin-shared out-of-frame alpha sequences. Whereas memory repertoires showed no such difference, abundant cord blood beta clonotypes carried fewer insertions.

V shed 4 bases, J shed 2 bases, and the junction held 15 bases outside the gene matches. Germline CDR1 and CDR2: SGHRS and YFSETQ. This CDR3 has 19 residues. One entry per CDR3 protein, called by TCRdb with MiXCR from the 5' RACE reads. The sample shows just under 550,000 distinct CDR3 sequences, 13% to 15% of them seen only once. With regard to this clonotype: What it binds is unknown.

Every one of the donors was a healthy Caucasian. These records were also assigned to another study, of yellow fever vaccine responses in identical twins.

The clonotype comes from a woman between 18 and 30 years old in good health. J is TRBJ2-5 and V is TRBV5-1; TRBD2 matches 12 bases. Sequencing input: CD4+ T cells sorted from blood. CDR3 sequence (DNA): TGCGCCAGCAGCCAAGGACTAGCGGGGATACTCGGCATACAAGAGACCCAGTACTTC. This sequence encodes CASSQGLAGILGIQETQYF. The whole variable domain, remainder taken from reference TRBV5-1 and TRBJ2-5, is KAGVTQTPRYLIKTRGQQVTLSCSPISGHRSVSWYQQTPGQGLQFLFEYFSETQRNKGNFPGRFSGRQFSNSRSEMNVSTLELGDSALYLCASSQGLAGILGIQETQYFGPGTRLLVL.